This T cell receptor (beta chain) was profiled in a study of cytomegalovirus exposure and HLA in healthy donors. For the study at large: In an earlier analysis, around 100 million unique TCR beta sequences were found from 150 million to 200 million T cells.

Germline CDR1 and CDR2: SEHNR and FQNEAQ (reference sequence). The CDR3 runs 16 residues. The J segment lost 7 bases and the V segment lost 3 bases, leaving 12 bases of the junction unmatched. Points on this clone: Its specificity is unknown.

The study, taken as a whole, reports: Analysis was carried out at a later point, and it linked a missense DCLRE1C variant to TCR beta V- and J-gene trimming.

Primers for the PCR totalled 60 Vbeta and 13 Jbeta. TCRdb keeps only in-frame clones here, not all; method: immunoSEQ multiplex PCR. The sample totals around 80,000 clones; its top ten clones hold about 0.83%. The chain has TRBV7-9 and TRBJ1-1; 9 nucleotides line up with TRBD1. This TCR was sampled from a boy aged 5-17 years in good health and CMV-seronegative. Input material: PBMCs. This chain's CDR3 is CASSFPRDRAASEAFF. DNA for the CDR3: TGTGCCAGCAGCTTCCCCCGGGACAGGGCAGCTAGTGAAGCTTTCTTT.